Below are 6 T cell receptor beta chains sequenced from a single sample in a study of blood T cell repertoires in COVID-19. Some clones are missing from TCRdb's copy, which holds only in-frame ones; the method was immunoSEQ multiplex PCR. The table records more than 150,000 clones, 75% to 90% of them present only once. Input material: peripheral blood. These receptors were collected from a man in his sixties or seventies with active or convalescent COVID-19.

This sequence joins TRBV29-1 and TRBJ2-5; no firm D call. V dropped 5 bases and J dropped 5 bases, with 6 bases sitting between them. The CDR3 runs to 10 residues. Germline assignment: CDR1 SQVTM and CDR2 ANQGSEA. DNA of the CDR3: TGCAGCGTTCTCGGGGAGACCCAGTACTTC. Encoded protein: CSVLGETQYF.

The chain combines TRBV4-3 with TRBJ2-4, with D perhaps matching TRBD1 (6 bases). The CDR3 totals 16 residues. Trimming took 0 bases from V and 7 from J, leaving 16 bases between them. CDR1 is LGHNA, CDR2 YSLEER, per germline. DNA of the CDR3: TGCGCCAGCAGCCAAGATCGGGTAGGGGGTTTGAACATTCAGTACTTC. It codes for CASSQDRVGGLNIQYF.

The chain joins TRBV18 to TRBJ1-6; no firm D call. V lost 2 bases and J lost 8, with 7 bases in between. Germline-derived CDR1 and CDR2 are KGHSH and LQKENI. This CDR3 comprises 13 residues. The CDR3, as DNA: TGTGCCAGCTCACCAGAGGTCGATTCACCCCTCCACTTT. Translated: CASSPEVDSPLHF.

The chain couples TRBV7-9 to TRBJ2-6; 7 bases map to TRBD1. Losses at the gene ends were 5 bases for V and 4 bases for J; bases not matched to a gene: 5. Germline loops: CDR1 SEHNR, CDR2 FQNEAQ (reference sequence). The CDR3 runs to 15 residues. The CDR3 loop is CASSVDRAGANVLTF. DNA for the CDR3: TGTGCCAGCAGCGTCGACAGGGCCGGGGCCAACGTCCTGACTTTC. The variable domain in full, with the rest retrieved from reference TRBV7-9 and TRBJ2-6, is DTGVSQNPRHKITKRGQNVTFRCDPISEHNRLYWYRQTLGQGPEFLTYFQNEAQLEKSRLLSDRFSAERPKGSFSTLEIQRTEQGDSAMYLCASSVDRAGANVLTFGAGSRLTVL.

This clone was seen just once. The gene calls are TRBV5-6 and TRBJ1-1; 10 bases line up with TRBD1. The CDR3 runs 15 residues. Trimming at V came to 3 bases and at J to 4 bases, leaving 6 bases not matched to a gene. Germline V gives CDR1 SGHDT, CDR2 YYEEEE. The chain's CDR3 is CASSSTRTGGTEAFF. The DNA of the CDR3 is TGTGCCAGCAGCTCGACGAGGACAGGGGGCACTGAAGCTTTCTTT.

This sequence joins TRBV18 and TRBJ2-2, with TRBD2 matching over 10 bases. Germline-derived CDR1 and CDR2 are KGHSH and LQKENI. The CDR3 runs to 18 residues. The V segment lost 1 base and the J segment 6 bases; nucleotides outside the gene matches: 11. The CDR3 DNA sequence: TGTGCCAGCTCACCACTCACTAGCGGGACTCGGGATTCCGGGGAGCTGTTTTTT. Amino acid sequence: CASSPLTSGTRDSGELFF. The variable domain in full, completed from reference TRBV18 and TRBJ2-2, reads NAGVMQNPRHLVRRRGQEARLRCSPMKGHSHVYWYRQLPEEGLKFMVYLQKENIIDESGMPKERFSAEFPKEGPSILRIQQVVRGDSAAYFCASSPLTSGTRDSGELFFGEGSRLTVL.